The 2 T cell receptor beta chains below come from one sample, sequenced in a study of T cell repertoires in ileal Crohn's disease. Regarding time point: neoterminal ileum biopsy at postoperative endoscopy, about 6 months after surgery. Sequenced by immunoSEQ multiplex PCR; TCRdb stores in-frame clones only, minus some. The sample contains almost 15,000 clones, more than 60% of which appear only once. The sample taken for sequencing was ileal tissue. The receptors derive from an adult with Crohn's disease.

The chain uses TRBV7-6 and TRBJ2-7, with a possible D match to TRBD1 (5 bases). The germline V and J ends were trimmed by 5 bases and 7 bases, with 12 bases remaining between them. The CDR3 is 12 residues long. Germline loops: CDR1 SGHVS, CDR2 FNYEAQ. The CDR3 nucleotides read TGTGCCAGCAGCAAGACAGCTGGGGAGCAGTACTTC. Its protein product is CASSKTAGEQYF.

The chain links TRBV19 to TRBJ2-5; TRBD1 is a possible D gene (6 bases). V was clipped by 5 bases and J by 4 bases, with 11 bases between them. The CDR3 spans 13 residues. From germline, CDR1 is LNHDA and CDR2 SQIVND (reference sequence). CDR3 DNA: TGTGCCAGTAGTTCCACAGGGATAGAGACCCAGTACTTC. Amino acid sequence: CASSSTGIETQYF.